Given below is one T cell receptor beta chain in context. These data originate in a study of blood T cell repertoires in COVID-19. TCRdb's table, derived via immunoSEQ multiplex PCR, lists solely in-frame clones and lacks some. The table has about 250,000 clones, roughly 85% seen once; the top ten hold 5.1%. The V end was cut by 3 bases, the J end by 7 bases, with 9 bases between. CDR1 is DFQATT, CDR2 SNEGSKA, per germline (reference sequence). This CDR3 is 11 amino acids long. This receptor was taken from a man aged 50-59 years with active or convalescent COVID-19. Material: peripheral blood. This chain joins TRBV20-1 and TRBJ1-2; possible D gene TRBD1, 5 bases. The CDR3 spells CSASREGGYTF. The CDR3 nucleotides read TGCAGTGCTAGCAGGGAGGGTGGCTACACCTTC.